The subject of this entry is one TCR beta chain. The sample is drawn from a study of T cell changes during pregnancy in multiple sclerosis. The V gene's germline CDR1 is SNHLY and CDR2 FYNNEI. The V end was cut by 0 bases, the J end by 0 bases, with 9 bases between. The CDR3 is 16 amino acids. Here immunoSEQ multiplex PCR was the method, and the copy in TCRdb shows in-frame clones only, minus some. Among tens of thousands of clones listed, just over 90% were seen once. The source is a female donor with multiple sclerosis, enrolled in a pregnancy study. The material was peripheral blood, obtained after pregnancy. The chain couples TRBV2 to TRBJ1-3; TRBD1 is a possible D gene (6 bases). The DNA for the CDR3 is TGTGCCAGCAGTGAAGCGTTGACAGGCTCTGGAAACACCATATATTTT. Protein sequence: CASSEALTGSGNTIYF.